This T cell receptor (beta chain) is from a study of T cell responses to AZD1222 COVID-19 vaccine. Study overall: It was second doses at about 4 or about 12 weeks that were pooled.

Sequenced by immunoSEQ multiplex PCR; TCRdb stores in-frame clones only, minus some. The table has approximately 190,000 clones, approximately 91% seen once. With 7 bases removed from V and 4 bases from J, the gap between germline ends came to 13 bases. The germline CDR1 and CDR2 sequences are LNHDA and SQIVND (reference sequence). This CDR3 region has 13 residues. The study's findings and limits: In a largely white British group with more females than males, clonal diversity was possibly underestimated. Increased Spike-specific TCR breadth and depth were observed after two AZD1222 doses.

This clone was observed a single time. Its specificity is unknown. The chain has TRBV19 and TRBJ1-2; maybe TRBD1 (6 bases). The TCR was taken from an adult in good health. The sample was peripheral blood, taken on day 0 of AZD1222 vaccination. The CDR3 loop is CASNAGEAYGYTF. The DNA for the CDR3 is TGTGCCAGTAACGCAGGGGAGGCCTATGGCTACACCTTC.